Shown below are 6 T cell receptor beta chains from a single sample sequenced in a study of yellow fever vaccine responses in identical twins. TCRdb reanalysed the RT-PCR reads using MiXCR and keeps one entry per CDR3 protein. The sample has several thousand distinct CDR3 sequences; 70% to 90% are singletons. The starting material was T cells from blood (PBMCs), unsorted or a sorted subset (not recorded which), obtained before or after yellow fever vaccination (not recorded which). These TCRs come from a woman between 18 and 29 years old who received the yellow fever vaccine.

V is TRBV14 and J is TRBJ2-7, with D possibly matching TRBD1 (6 bases). The germline gives CDR1 SGHDN, CDR2 FVKESK. The CDR3 is 14 amino acids. V was clipped by 4 bases and J by 0 bases, with 10 bases between them. The CDR3 loop reads CASSRLQGSYEQYF. The DNA of the CDR3 is TGTGCCAGCAGCCGTTTACAGGGCTCCTACGAGCAGTACTTC.

This sequence joins TRBV20-1 and TRBJ2-3; D is unclear. The V end was cut by 0 bases, the J end by 1 base, with 2 bases between. This CDR3 has 12 amino acids. CDR1 and CDR2 (germline): DFQATT, SNEGSKA (reference sequence). Here the CDR3 DNA reads TGCAGTGCTAGAGAGGGCACAGATACGCAGTATTTT. Amino acid sequence: CSAREGTDTQYF.

V gene TRBV18 combines with J gene TRBJ1-5, with TRBD1 matching 7 bases. CDR3 length: 14 residues. CDR1 and CDR2 from the germline V gene are KGHSH and LQKENI. Unmatched junction bases numbered 8, after V lost 5 bases and J lost 7 bases. The CDR3 DNA sequence: TGTGCCAGCTCAAGACAGGGAAGGGACCAGCCCCAGCATTTT. It codes for CASSRQGRDQPQHF.

This clonotype was counted a single time. V gene TRBV30 combines with J gene TRBJ2-2; the D gene is possibly TRBD1 (5 bases). This CDR3 comprises 13 residues. Germline CDR1 GTSNPN, CDR2 SVGIG (reference sequence). With 2 bases removed from V and 8 bases from J, the gap between germline ends came to 12 bases. The DNA for the CDR3 is TGTGCCTGGAGTAGGGGCCCCCTGGGGGAGCTGTTTTTT. Protein: CAWSRGPLGELFF.

CDR3 region: CASSPESSGSYEQYF. The CDR3 DNA sequence: TGTGCCAGCTCACCAGAATCGAGCGGCTCCTACGAGCAGTACTTC. The V gene is TRBV18, the J gene TRBJ2-7; D might be TRBD2 (5 bases). CDR1 is KGHSH, CDR2 LQKENI, per germline. The CDR3 covers 15 residues. The germline V and J ends were trimmed by 2 bases and 0 bases, with 11 bases remaining between them.

Concerning this clonotype itself: A read error may produce the germline difference seen at one junction end. The chain is built from TRBV11-1 and TRBJ2-7; 8 bases line up with TRBD1. Germline V gene lookup returns CDR1 SGHAT and CDR2 FQDESV (reference sequence). The CDR3 consists of 11 residues. CDR3: CASSFGQGLLF. CDR3 DNA sequence: TGTGCCAGCAGCTTCGGACAGGGCCTCCTTTTC.